This is a list of T cell receptor beta chains from one sample in a study of OX40 agonist ivuxolimab in advanced cancers. Assay used: immunoSEQ multiplex PCR; TCRdb lists only in-frame clones, some missing. The repertoire holds tens of thousands of clones, with more than 75% as singletons. This specimen consisted of CD4+ or CD8+ T cells sorted from blood, obtained in a trial of the OX40 agonist ivuxolimab. The receptors were sampled from an adult with an advanced solid tumor such as melanoma, head and neck, liver or kidney cancer. CDR3s include the opening cysteine and the closing phenylalanine or tryptophan. A D gene is named only where the DNA matches it firmly. The size entry is marked missing in some rows and otherwise reads once, few, many or a size class.

abundance	v_gene	d_gene	j_gene	CDR3nt	CDR3aa
.	TRBV6-1	.	TRBJ2-2	TGTGCCAGCAGTACCCAGGGGGGATCGACCGGGGAGCTGTTTTTT	CASSTQGGSTGELFF
once	TRBV18	TRBD2	TRBJ2-3	TGTGCCAGCTCACCACGACTAGCAGGGAGCACAGATACGCAGTATTTT	CASSPRLAGSTDTQYF
.	TRBV7-2	TRBD1	TRBJ1-1	TGTGCCAGCAGCAGACAGGGAATCCAGGCTTCCTTT	CASSRQGIQASF
.	TRBV5-4	.	TRBJ2-5	TGTGCCAGCAGCTTGGCGCCACCAGAGACCCAGTACTTC	CASSLAPPETQYF
.	TRBV15	.	TRBJ1-5	TGTGCCACCAGTCACTCGGGCGATCAGCCCCAGCATTTT	CATSHSGDQPQHF
few	TRBV25-1	.	TRBJ1-1	TGTGCCAGCATTGCAGCTTCAGGAGCTTTCTTT	CASIAASGAFF
.	TRBV5-4	TRBD1	TRBJ2-7	TGTGCCAGCAGCAGAGGGACAGACCCATACGAGCAGTACTTC	CASSRGTDPYEQYF
.	TRBV2	TRBD2	TRBJ2-3	TGTGCCAGCAGTTACTCGACTAGCGGACCTGCGGGTACGCAGTATTTT	CASSYSTSGPAGTQYF
.	TRBV28	.	TRBJ1-1	TGTGCCAGCAGTTTCTCGTGGAAGGGGGCTTTCTTT	CASSFSWKGAFF
.	TRBV6-5	TRBD1	TRBJ1-2	TGTGCCAGCAGACCAACAGGGGACTATGGCTACACCTTC	CASRPTGDYGYTF
.	TRBV5-1	.	TRBJ1-1	TGCGCCAGCAGCTTGGCACCTCGGGAAACTGAAGCTTTCTTT	CASSLAPRETEAFF
.	TRBV19	TRBD1	TRBJ1-1	TGTGCCAGTAGCAGGACAGGGGGAGTTATGAACACTGAAGCTTTCTTT	CASSRTGGVMNTEAFF
.	TRBV7-2	.	TRBJ2-7	TGTGCCAGCAGCCCTCAACTCGGGTCAAGTGAGCAGTACTTC	CASSPQLGSSEQYF
.	TRBV19	.	TRBJ2-2	TGTGCCAGTAAGAGGACCGGGGAGCTGTTTTTT	CASKRTGELFF
.	TRBV6-1	.	TRBJ1-6	TGTGCCAGCAGTTGGGCCGATTCACCCCTCCACTTT	CASSWADSPLHF
.	TRBV7-2	.	TRBJ1-4	TGTGCCAGCAGCTCAGGGGTTAATACTAATGAAAAACTGTTTTTT	CASSSGVNTNEKLFF
few	TRBV2	TRBD2	TRBJ2-7	TGTGCCAGCGGGGGGGTTTTCTCCTACGAGCAGTACTTC	CASGGVFSYEQYF
.	TRBV18	.	TRBJ2-3	TGTGCCAGCTCACCATCGCCGGGGAGGACAGATACGCAGTATTTT	CASSPSPGRTDTQYF
.	TRBV9	TRBD1	TRBJ1-2	TGTGCCAGCACCTCTGGCGACAGGGGACGAGGCTACACCTTC	CASTSGDRGRGYTF
few	TRBV7-8	.	TRBJ2-1	TGTGCCAGCAGCTTTTTAAGTGGGAGAGTTGACAATGAGCAGTTCTTC	CASSFLSGRVDNEQFF
many	TRBV9	.	TRBJ1-1	TGTGCCAGCAGCGTAGTGGGACGGATGAACACTGAAGCTTTCTTT	CASSVVGRMNTEAFF
.	TRBV18	TRBD1	TRBJ1-1	TGTGCCAGCTCATCTGACAGGGGCCTTGAAGCTTTCTTT	CASSSDRGLEAFF
.	TRBV29-1	.	TRBJ1-1	TGCAGCTGGGCAGGGACGAACACTGAAGCTTTCTTT	CSWAGTNTEAFF
.	TRBV19	TRBD2	TRBJ2-5	TGTGCCAGTAGTATCTTTGCGGGAGGTAGGGAGACCCAGTACTTC	CASSIFAGGRETQYF
.	TRBV11-2	TRBD1	TRBJ2-3	TGTGCCAGCAGCCGAACAGGGGGCGATACAGATACGCAGTATTTT	CASSRTGGDTDTQYF
.	TRBV11-1	.	TRBJ2-7	TGTGCCAGCAGCAGTCGAGGGACCTACGAGCAGTACTTC	CASSSRGTYEQYF
.	TRBV19	.	TRBJ1-1	TGTGCCAGTAGTATAGCCCTCTACATGAACACTGAAGCTTTCTTT	CASSIALYMNTEAFF
.	TRBV4-1	TRBD1	TRBJ1-4	TGCGCCAGCAGCCCCCGGGACAGGGGGCCCAGTAATGAAAAACTGTTTTTT	CASSPRDRGPSNEKLFF
.	TRBV11-3	.	TRBJ1-1	TGTGCCAGCAGCCCTAAAAAGGGCCTTTGGGAGAACACTGAAGCTTTCTTT	CASSPKKGLWENTEAFF
.	TRBV19	TRBD2	TRBJ2-1	TGTGCCAGTAGTATAGGAGCGGGACTCACTTACAATGAGCAGTTCTTC	CASSIGAGLTYNEQFF
.	TRBV18	.	TRBJ1-5	TGTGCCAGCTCCCCGGCGGGGGATCAGCCCCAGCATTTT	CASSPAGDQPQHF
.	TRBV30	.	TRBJ1-5	TGTGCCTTCGGGTGGGGGAACCAGCCCCAGCATTTT	CAFGWGNQPQHF
few	TRBV6-1	TRBD1	TRBJ2-5	TGTGCCAGCAGTGAAGATGGGGACAGGGTGGGTCAAGAGACCCAGTACTTC	CASSEDGDRVGQETQYF
.	TRBV5-1	TRBD1	TRBJ2-2	TGCGCCAGCACGAGGCCGGGACAGGCGAACACCGGGGAGCTGTTTTTT	CASTRPGQANTGELFF
.	TRBV19	.	TRBJ1-5	TGTGCCAGTATCGGCCGAGGACCCCAGCATTTT	CASIGRGPQHF
.	TRBV28	.	TRBJ2-2	TGTGCCAGCTGGGGCAGGGTGTCCGGGGAGCTGTTTTTT	CASWGRVSGELFF
.	TRBV9	.	TRBJ2-6	TGTGCCAGCAGCTTCAGACCCTGGAGCTCTGGGGCCAACGTCCTGACTTTC	CASSFRPWSSGANVLTF
.	TRBV6-1	TRBD1	TRBJ2-2	TGTGCCAGCACTAAGCCGGGACAGAGCACCGGGGAGCTGTTTTTT	CASTKPGQSTGELFF
.	TRBV18	TRBD1	TRBJ1-1	TGTGCCAGCTCACTAATAGGACAGGGCGCTGAAGCTTTCTTT	CASSLIGQGAEAFF
.	TRBV5-1	TRBD1	TRBJ1-1	TGCGCCAGCAGCCAGACAGGGGGCGAGAACACTGAAGCTTTCTTT	CASSQTGGENTEAFF
.	TRBV18	.	TRBJ2-7	TGTGCCAGCTCACCACAACTAAGGACACAAATACCCTACGAGCAGTACTTC	CASSPQLRTQIPYEQYF
.	TRBV29-1	TRBD1	TRBJ2-6	TGCAGCGTTGATTGGGACAGGGGCTCCCTCTCTGGGGCCAACGTCCTGACTTTC	CSVDWDRGSLSGANVLTF
.	TRBV4-2	.	TRBJ1-3	TGTGCCAGCAGCCAAGACAGGGAATCTGGAAACACCATATATTTT	CASSQDRESGNTIYF
.	TRBV14	.	TRBJ1-6	TGTGCCAGCAGCCAAGGATTTCGGCAGGGGCGGTCACCCCTCCACTTT	CASSQGFRQGRSPLHF
.	TRBV28	.	TRBJ2-5	TGTGCCAGCACCTCACACCGTGAGACCCAGTACTTC	CASTSHRETQYF
.	TRBV7-9	.	TRBJ1-1	TGTGCCAGCAGCATTGGAGCCACTGAAGCTTTCTTT	CASSIGATEAFF
.	TRBV7-2	.	TRBJ2-2	TGTGCCAGCAGTTTCAAGGGACGCGACACCGGGGAGCTGTTTTTT	CASSFKGRDTGELFF
once	TRBV11-2	TRBD1	TRBJ1-3	TGTGCCAGCAGCTTAGCCTGGGACAGAAGCTGGGGAAACACCATATATTTT	CASSLAWDRSWGNTIYF
.	TRBV19	.	TRBJ1-4	TGTGCCAGTAGTATCTGGGCAGGGGATGAAAAACTGTTTTTT	CASSIWAGDEKLFF
.	TRBV9	.	TRBJ1-1	TGTGCCAGCAGCCCCCGTGGGAACACTGAAGCTTTCTTT	CASSPRGNTEAFF
.	TRBV5-4	TRBD2	TRBJ2-3	TGTGCCAGCAGCTTGGATATCGGGGGGGCCTGGGATACGCAGTATTTT	CASSLDIGGAWDTQYF
.	TRBV10-3	TRBD2	TRBJ2-7	TGTGCCATCAGCCCGGGACTAGCGGGACCAATGTCCCACGAGCAGTACTTC	CAISPGLAGPMSHEQYF